This T cell receptor (beta chain) comes out of a study of shared T cell receptors in the human thymus. Here immunoSEQ multiplex PCR was the method, and the copy in TCRdb shows in-frame clones only, minus some. The sample contains more than 550,000 clones, 70% to 90% of which appear only once. Germline V gives CDR1 SGHTA, CDR2 FQGNSA. Trimming at V came to 5 bases and at J to 6 bases, leaving 6 bases not matched to a gene. The CDR3 loop spans 14 amino acids. The data were also submitted as part of a second study, on human thymus T cells. That source reports: Donors consisted of healthy Finnish infants (having corrective surgery for congenital heart defects). Thymus tissue was removed during corrective cardiac surgery. Blood and thymic repertoires both appeared biased in V and J gene usage. Highly overlapping thymic repertoires among unrelated individuals were reported in related research.

The receptor comes from a girl less than two years old with a congenital heart defect. Input material: thymocytes. The chain links TRBV7-2 to TRBJ2-1; 8 nucleotides match TRBD2. The CDR3 nucleotides read TGTGCCAGCAGCCCGGGACTAGGGGGCAATGAGCAGTTCTTC. Its protein is CASSPGLGGNEQFF.